The 10 T cell receptor beta chains given below trace back to one sample, sequenced in a study of B cell selection in AIRE deficiency. Generated by immunoSEQ multiplex PCR, the TCRdb table keeps only in-frame clones and is missing some. The table has roughly 25,000 clones, just under 97% seen once; the top ten hold 0.2%. The sorted conventional CD4 T cells were gated as CD4+CD127+. Sample: conventional CD4+ T cells sorted from PBMCs. These receptors all stem from a human donor with AIRE deficiency.

V and J are TRBV7-3 and TRBJ2-1, with 8 bases fitting TRBD2. The V and J ends lost 5 bases and 7 bases, in that order; junction bases with no gene match: 10. The germline gives CDR1 SGHTA, CDR2 FQGTGA. This CDR3 spans 15 amino acids. The CDR3, as DNA: TGTGCCAGCAGCCCCCTCAGCGGGAGTAAGAATGAGCAGTTCTTC. Residues: CASSPLSGSKNEQFF.

This sequence joins TRBV6-5 and TRBJ2-1, with D perhaps TRBD1 (5 bases). The V and J ends lost 5 bases and 9 bases respectively, with 14 bases between them. Germline-derived CDR1 and CDR2 are MNHEY and SVGAGI. This CDR3 has 13 amino acids. CDR3 in DNA: TGTGCCAGCAGTCGCCAGGGCCACCTTGAGCAGTTCTTC. Amino acids: CASSRQGHLEQFF.

This clone was found once. The genes are TRBV12-2 and TRBJ1-6. TRBV12-2 represents a pseudogene. The CDR3 contains 19 residues. The CDR3: CASRPAWGAVSSYNSPLHF. In DNA, the CDR3 is TGTGCAAGTCGCCCCGCCTGGGGGGCAGTGAGCTCCTATAATTCACCCCTCCACTTT.

The genes are TRBV6-5 and TRBJ2-7; D call uncertain. V was trimmed by 6 bases and J by 0 bases, leaving 12 bases between them. Germline V gene lookup returns CDR1 MNHEY and CDR2 SVGAGI. CDR3 length: 14 amino acids. The DNA of the CDR3 is TGTGCCAGCAGACCAGTGGGGATCTCCTACGAGCAGTACTTC. This translates into CASRPVGISYEQYF.

This chain connects TRBV15 to TRBJ1-1, with no clear D. Germline lookup yields CDR1 LNHNV and CDR2 YYDKDF (reference sequence). CDR3 length equals 17 residues. Trimming shortened V by 0 bases and J by 1 base, and 15 bases separated the two germline ends. The CDR3 sequence: CATSRDFSRGGNTEAFF. The CDR3 DNA reads as TGTGCCACCAGCAGAGATTTTTCGCGGGGAGGGAACACTGAAGCTTTCTTT.

This clone was detected once. The chain employs TRBV7-9 and TRBJ2-7; weak D call: TRBD1 (6 bases). The V and J ends lost 2 bases and 11 bases respectively, with 19 bases between them. Germline-derived CDR1 and CDR2 are SEHNR and FQNEAQ (reference sequence). The CDR3 contains 14 residues. The CDR3 DNA reads as TGTGCCAGCAGCTTAAGGGGTTCCGGACAGCCGGAGTACTTC. Translation: CASSLRGSGQPEYF.

This clone was seen more than once but under ten times. The V call is TRBV9, the J call TRBJ2-7, with D perhaps TRBD1 (6 bases). The CDR3 length is 15 residues. V dropped 0 bases and J dropped 0 bases, with 10 bases sitting between them. CDR1 and CDR2 (germline): SGDLS, YYNGEE. The CDR3 reads CASSVEPQGSYEQYF. The DNA for the CDR3 is TGTGCCAGCAGCGTAGAACCACAGGGCTCCTACGAGCAGTACTTC. The variable domain in full, completed from reference TRBV9 and TRBJ2-7, reads DSGVTQTPKHLITATGQRVTLRCSPRSGDLSVYWYQQSLDQGLQFLIQYYNGEERAKGNILERFSAQQFPDLHSELNLSSLELGDSALYFCASSVEPQGSYEQYFGPGTRLTVT.

J is TRBJ2-3 and V is TRBV9, with D unclear. The CDR3 has 11 residues. Between the trimmed V and J ends, which lost 3 bases and 10 bases, there was a span of 9 bases. From germline, CDR1 is SGDLS and CDR2 YYNGEE. CDR3 DNA: TGTGCCAGCAGCGGGATTGAGGCGCAGTATTTT. It yields the protein CASSGIEAQYF.

CDR3 residues: CASRPVRGASNSPLHF. CDR3 bases: TGTGCCAGCAGGCCCGTACGGGGGGCTAGTAATTCACCCCTCCACTTT. V and J are TRBV28 and TRBJ1-6, with D possibly being TRBD1 (6 bases). Germline V gene sequence: CDR1 MDHEN, CDR2 SYDVKM. The CDR3 has 16 amino acids. V dropped 6 bases and J dropped 6 bases, with 18 bases sitting between them.

This chain links TRBV6-1 with TRBJ2-5; D remains ambiguous. The V gene's germline CDR1 is MNHNS and CDR2 SASEGT. The CDR3 contains 16 residues. V was cut by 0 bases and J by 1 base, with 12 bases left in between. The CDR3 DNA reads TGTGCCAGCAGTGAAGCCTCCGGCGGAATCCAAGAGACCCAGTACTTC. It specifies CASSEASGGIQETQYF.